These 4 T cell receptor beta chains originate from one sample sequenced in a study of blood T cell repertoires in COVID-19 (dated by TCRdb to the early 2020s). The library was obtained by the immunoSEQ multiplex PCR assay. The immuneACCESS repertoire file appears here via TCRdb, limited to in-frame rearrangements. These files lack a portion of the clones; in checked studies, under half of the deficit traces to unresolved V genes, and the cause of the others is not known. This sample gives just over 50,000 clones in total; approximately 86% of them show up just once. About 4.1% of the sample rests with the top ten. Specimen: peripheral blood. The receptor set was obtained from a man aged 80 or over with active COVID-19.

The chain carries TRBV25-1 and TRBJ1-5; 7 bases line up with TRBD1. This CDR3 contains 16 residues. CDR1 is MGHDK, CDR2 SYGVNS, per germline. J gave up 2 bases and V 7 bases, and 11 bases lay outside the gene matches. The DNA of the CDR3 is TGTGCCAGCACACCATTAGGGACAGCCGGCAATCAGCCCCAGCATTTT. Encoded protein: CASTPLGTAGNQPQHF.

The chain employs TRBV5-1 and TRBJ2-1; D gene ambiguous. V lost 6 bases to trimming and J lost 0 bases, with 10 bases between them. Germline CDR1 is SGHRS and CDR2 is YFSETQ. This CDR3 spans 14 amino acids. CDR3 nucleotide sequence: TGCGCCAGCAACCCAAGTAGCTCCTACAATGAGCAGTTCTTC. The encoded protein is CASNPSSSYNEQFF.

This sequence joins TRBV18 and TRBJ1-1; D gene uncertain. Trimming stripped 4 bases from V and 3 bases from J, with 12 bases between. The CDR3 runs 14 residues. Germline CDR1 reads KGHSH; CDR2 reads LQKENI. CDR3 nucleotides: TGTGCCAGCTCACAGGAGACGACTTACACTGAAGCTTTCTTT. This encodes CASSQETTYTEAFF.

The rearrangement joins TRBV3-1 (or the pseudogene TRBV3-2) to TRBJ1-3; 7 positions agree with TRBD1. V shed 6 bases and J 2 bases; nucleotides not matched to a gene: 7. CDR3 length equals 15 residues. Germline values: CDR1 LGHDT, CDR2 YNNKEL (reference sequence). This CDR3 is CASSLQGGAGNTIYF. CDR3 in DNA: TGTGCCAGCAGTCTTCAGGGGGGCGCTGGAAACACCATATATTTT.